These 25 T cell receptor beta chains were all obtained from the same sample, sequenced in a study of T cell therapy after organ transplantation. Their antigens remain unidentified. Sequenced by immunoSEQ multiplex PCR; TCRdb stores in-frame clones only, minus some. Here the sample spans tens of thousands of clones, approximately 94% being singletons. The material sequenced was CD8+ T cells from blood, taken before autologous CMV-specific T cell therapy. Receptor source: a human patient who had received a solid organ transplant and had CMV disease.

The chain recombines TRBV6-5 with TRBJ2-1, with D possibly matching TRBD1 (5 bases). Germline CDR1 is MNHEY and CDR2 is SVGAGI. The V end lost 0 bases, the J end lost 2 bases, and 8 bases lay between the germline ends. The CDR3 contains 15 residues. CDR3: CASSYSGRTYNEQFF. In nucleotides, the CDR3 is TGTGCCAGCAGTTACTCGGGGCGTACCTACAATGAGCAGTTCTTC.

The chain joins TRBV6-5 to TRBJ1-2, with 8 bases aligning to TRBD1. V lost 4 bases, J lost 8 bases, and 12 bases stayed unmatched. Germline V CDR1 and CDR2: MNHEY, SVGAGI. CDR3 length: 15 residues. Written as DNA, the CDR3 is TGTGCCAGCAGTTTAATGACAGGGGTCTTCGGGGGCTACACCTTC. Translating it yields CASSLMTGVFGGYTF.

J is TRBJ2-2 and V is TRBV10-2; D might be TRBD2 (5 bases). CDR1 is WSHSY, CDR2 SAAADI, per germline. V lost 3 bases and J 7 bases, leaving 15 bases between the germline ends. The CDR3 spans 15 residues. CDR3 region: CASSDLASRGGELFF. In DNA form, the CDR3 reads TGCGCCAGCAGTGACCTGGCTAGCAGAGGCGGGGAGCTGTTTTTT.

The chain employs TRBV6-1 and TRBJ2-1; the match to TRBD2 covers 9 bases. V was pared by 6 bases and J by 8 bases, with 11 bases of the junction left unmatched. CDR1 is MNHNS and CDR2 is SASEGT in the germline V gene. The CDR3 spans 15 residues. CDR3 nucleotide sequence: TGTGCCAGCAGGCCCAAGGCGGGGGGGAGCGATGAGCAGTTCTTC. Translating it yields CASRPKAGGSDEQFF.

This chain connects TRBV7-9 to TRBJ2-2; D not certain. Germline lookup yields CDR1 SEHNR and CDR2 FQNEAQ (reference sequence). Trimming stripped 3 bases from V and 1 base from J, with 3 bases between. The CDR3 contains 13 residues. The CDR3 sequence: CASSFLNTGELFF. In DNA, the CDR3 is TGTGCCAGCAGCTTCCTGAACACCGGGGAGCTGTTTTTT.

V usage is TRBV13 and J usage is TRBJ2-1; D is ambiguous. The CDR3 is 15 residues long. The germline gives CDR1 PRHDT, CDR2 FYEKMQ (reference sequence). V gave up 4 bases and J gave up 9 bases, with 19 bases separating them. CDR3 DNA: TGTGCCAGCAGCTCCGCCCGGGTTAGCAGAGTTGAGCAGTTCTTC. It translates to CASSSARVSRVEQFF. The variable domain in full, with the rest retrieved from reference TRBV13 and TRBJ2-1, is AAGVIQSPRHLIKEKRETATLKCYPIPRHDTVYWYQQGPGQDPQFLISFYEKMQSDKGSIPDRFSAQQFSDYHSELNMSSLELGDSALYFCASSSARVSRVEQFFGPGTRLTVL.

The CDR3 region is CASSPYSGELFF. The CDR3, as DNA: TGTGCCAGCAGCCCGTATTCCGGGGAGCTGTTTTTT. V is TRBV5-5 and J is TRBJ2-2; D remains unclear. Trimming stripped 4 bases from V and 6 bases from J, with 7 bases between. The CDR3 loop spans 12 amino acids. Germline V gives CDR1 SGHKS, CDR2 YYEKEE (reference sequence).

CDR3 protein: CASEHRGNEQYF. The CDR3 nucleotides read TGTGCCAGCGAACACAGGGGCAACGAGCAGTACTTC. The chain is built from TRBV2 and TRBJ2-7; 7 nucleotides match TRBD1. The length of the CDR3 is 12 residues. Unmatched junction bases numbered 6, after V lost 8 bases and J lost 5 bases. The germline gives CDR1 SNHLY, CDR2 FYNNEI.

This chain links TRBV6-5 with TRBJ1-5; 7 bases match TRBD1. This CDR3 has 14 residues. CDR1 and CDR2 (germline): MNHEY, SVGAGI. V trimming: 6 bases; J trimming: 4 bases; junction bases outside the gene matches: 6. The CDR3 nucleotides are TGTGCCAGCAGCCGGACAGGTTGGAATCAGCCCCAGCATTTT. Protein product: CASSRTGWNQPQHF.

The V and J genes are TRBV27 and TRBJ1-5; the match to TRBD1 covers 8 bases. In germline, CDR1 is MNHEY, CDR2 SMNVEV (reference sequence). With 0 bases clipped from V and 6 bases from J, the junction kept 4 bases outside the gene matches. The CDR3 is 15 amino acids. The CDR3 nucleotides are TGTGCCAGCAGTTTATCGTGGACAGGGAGTCAGCCCCAGCATTTT. It encodes CASSLSWTGSQPQHF.

CDR3 sequence: CASSPGQGDYEQYF. In DNA, the CDR3 is TGTGCCAGCAGCCCAGGACAGGGGGACTACGAGCAGTACTTC. The V and J genes are TRBV7-6 and TRBJ2-7; 10 bases agree with TRBD1. This CDR3 spans 14 amino acids. The germline gives CDR1 SGHVS, CDR2 FNYEAQ. J gave up 3 bases and V 5 bases, and 4 bases lay outside the gene matches.

V gene TRBV11-2 combines with J gene TRBJ2-3; D perhaps matches TRBD2 (6 bases). V gave up 8 bases and J gave up 0 bases, with 18 bases separating them. The CDR3 contains 16 residues. Germline CDR1 SGHAT, CDR2 FQNNGV. The CDR3 region is CASLRAPGVSTDTQYF. CDR3 DNA: TGTGCCAGCCTTAGAGCGCCGGGGGTTAGCACAGATACGCAGTATTTT. The full variable domain, in which reference TRBV11-2 and TRBJ2-3 provide the parts outside the CDR3, is EAGVAQSPRYKIIEKRQSVAFWCNPISGHATLYWYQQILGQGPKLLIQFQNNGVVDDSQLPKDRFSAERLKGVDSTLKIQPAKLEDSAVYLCASLRAPGVSTDTQYFGPGTRLTVL.

This chain connects TRBV19 to TRBJ2-2; 9 bases are shared with TRBD1. CDR1 is LNHDA and CDR2 is SQIVND in the germline V gene (reference sequence). Trimming at V came to 5 bases and at J to 4 bases, leaving 11 bases not matched to a gene. This CDR3 spans 17 amino acids. The CDR3 sequence: CASSLNRDRAITGELFF. CDR3 bases: TGTGCCAGTAGTCTAAACCGGGACAGGGCTATCACCGGGGAGCTGTTTTTT.

The CDR3 DNA follows: TGCGCCAGCAGCATTGGACAGGGGAGGAATGAGCAGTTCTTC. Translated: CASSIGQGRNEQFF. V is TRBV5-1 and J is TRBJ2-1; 9 bases line up with TRBD1. V lost 4 bases, J lost 7 bases, and 6 bases stayed unmatched. CDR3 length: 14 amino acids. CDR1 and CDR2 from the germline V gene are SGHRS and YFSETQ.

This clone was detected only once. J is TRBJ2-1 and V is TRBV6-1, with 8 bases that match TRBD2. This CDR3 has 15 amino acids. The V gene end was trimmed by 2 bases and the J gene end by 2 bases; junction bases not matched to a gene: 2. Germline CDR1 reads MNHNS; CDR2 reads SASEGT. CDR3 in DNA: TGTGCCAGCAGTGAAACTAGCGGTACCTACAATGAGCAGTTCTTC. Its protein is CASSETSGTYNEQFF.

The table lists this clone with a count of one. The chain joins TRBV5-6 to TRBJ2-7; D remains unclear. Germline V gene data show CDR1 as SGHDT and CDR2 as YYEEEE. The V end lost 4 bases, the J end lost 6 bases, and 8 bases lay between the germline ends. The CDR3 runs to 11 residues. CDR3 sequence reads: CASSARGEQYF. CDR3 bases: TGTGCCAGCAGCGCCAGAGGCGAGCAGTACTTC.

The chain carries TRBV6-5 and TRBJ1-2; D is possibly TRBD1 (5 bases). The germline V and J ends were trimmed by 0 bases and 4 bases, with 12 bases remaining between them. The CDR3 extends over 15 amino acids. Germline V CDR1 and CDR2: MNHEY, SVGAGI. The CDR3 nucleotides read TGTGCCAGCAGTTACTCGGGGGGACGGGGCTATGGCTACACCTTC. This sequence encodes CASSYSGGRGYGYTF.

This chain connects TRBV19 to TRBJ1-2, with D unclear. CDR3 length: 14 residues. Germline CDR1 is LNHDA and CDR2 is SQIVND (reference sequence). V shed 3 bases and J shed 0 bases, with 8 bases lying between them. Written as DNA, the CDR3 is TGTGCCAGTAGTATCCGAGAGACTAACTATGGCTACACCTTC. It yields the protein CASSIRETNYGYTF.

In DNA, the CDR3 is TGTGCCAGTAGTCCTACTAGCGGGGGTTACAATGAGCAGTTCTTC. Its protein product is CASSPTSGGYNEQFF. The J gene is TRBJ2-1, the V gene TRBV19, with 11 bases that match TRBD2. Trimming at V came to 5 bases and at J to 4 bases, leaving 4 bases not matched to a gene. CDR1 is LNHDA and CDR2 is SQIVND in the germline V gene (reference sequence). The CDR3 totals 15 residues.

The rearrangement joins TRBV7-3 to TRBJ1-1; a weak D match, TRBD1 (5 bases). V shed 2 bases and J shed 7 bases, with 14 bases lying between them. This CDR3 spans 14 amino acids. Germline values: CDR1 SGHTA, CDR2 FQGTGA. CDR3 nucleotide sequence: TGTGCCAGCAGCTTACATGGTACAGGAGGTGAAGCTTTCTTT. This translates into CASSLHGTGGEAFF.

The V gene is TRBV27, the J gene TRBJ1-1, with 8 bases that match TRBD1. CDR1 is MNHEY, CDR2 SMNVEV, per germline (reference sequence). CDR3 length: 14 residues. Losses at the gene ends were 5 bases for V and 1 base for J; bases not matched to a gene: 3. DNA of the CDR3: TGTGCCAGCAGTCCGGGACAGGCGAACACTGAAGCTTTCTTT. Translation gives CASSPGQANTEAFF.

The chain links TRBV5-4 to TRBJ2-1; 10 bases align to TRBD2. Trimming at V came to 2 bases and at J to 0 bases, leaving 5 bases not matched to a gene. The germline V gene has CDR1 SGHNT and CDR2 YYREEE (reference sequence). The CDR3 extends over 17 amino acids. The CDR3 DNA is TGTGCCAGCAGCTTCGGTAGCGGGAGGAGCTCCTACAATGAGCAGTTCTTC. Protein sequence: CASSFGSGRSSYNEQFF.

The chain links TRBV4-3 to TRBJ2-3; 8 bases agree with TRBD1. This CDR3 is 16 amino acids long. CDR1 LGHNA and CDR2 YSLEER come from the germline V gene. V lost 4 bases, J lost 5 bases, and 11 bases stayed unmatched. The CDR3 DNA sequence: TGCGCCAGCAGCCGTGCCGGGGACAGGTGGGGAGATACGCAGTATTTT. Its translation: CASSRAGDRWGDTQYF.

The CDR3 reads CASSQDQTGTYYEQYF. The CDR3 DNA sequence: TGTGCCAGCAGCCAAGATCAGACAGGGACCTACTACGAGCAGTACTTC. The gene calls are TRBV4-2 and TRBJ2-7; TRBD1 agrees at 7 bases. V lost 0 bases, J lost 3 bases, and 8 bases stayed unmatched. This CDR3 has 16 amino acids. CDR1 and CDR2 (germline): LGHNA, YNFKEQ.

The CDR3 DNA is TGTGCCAGCAGATCCGGGACAGGGAATGAAAAACTGTTTTTT. It codes for CASRSGTGNEKLFF. V usage is TRBV6-5 and J usage is TRBJ1-4; 9 bases fit TRBD1. This CDR3 region has 14 residues. V lost 6 bases to trimming and J lost 5 bases; unmatched junction nucleotides: 4. The germline gives CDR1 MNHEY, CDR2 SVGAGI.